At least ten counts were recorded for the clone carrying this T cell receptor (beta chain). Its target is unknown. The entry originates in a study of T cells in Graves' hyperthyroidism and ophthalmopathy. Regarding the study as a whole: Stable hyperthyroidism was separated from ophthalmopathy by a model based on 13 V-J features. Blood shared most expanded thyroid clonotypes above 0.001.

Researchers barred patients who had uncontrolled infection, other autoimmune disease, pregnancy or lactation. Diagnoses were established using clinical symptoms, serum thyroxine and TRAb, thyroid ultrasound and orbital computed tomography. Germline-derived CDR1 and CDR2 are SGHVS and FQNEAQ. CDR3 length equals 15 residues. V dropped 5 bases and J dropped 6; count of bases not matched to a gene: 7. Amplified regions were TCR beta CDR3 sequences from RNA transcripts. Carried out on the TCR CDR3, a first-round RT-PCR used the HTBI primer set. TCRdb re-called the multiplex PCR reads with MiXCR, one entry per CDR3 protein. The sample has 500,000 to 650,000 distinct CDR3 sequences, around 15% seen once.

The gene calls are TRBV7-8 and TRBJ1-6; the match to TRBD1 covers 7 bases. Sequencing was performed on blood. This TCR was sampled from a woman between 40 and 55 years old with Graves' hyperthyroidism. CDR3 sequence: CASSRDRAGNSPLHF. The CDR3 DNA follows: TGTGCCAGCAGCCGAGACAGGGCTGGTAATTCACCCCTCCACTTT.